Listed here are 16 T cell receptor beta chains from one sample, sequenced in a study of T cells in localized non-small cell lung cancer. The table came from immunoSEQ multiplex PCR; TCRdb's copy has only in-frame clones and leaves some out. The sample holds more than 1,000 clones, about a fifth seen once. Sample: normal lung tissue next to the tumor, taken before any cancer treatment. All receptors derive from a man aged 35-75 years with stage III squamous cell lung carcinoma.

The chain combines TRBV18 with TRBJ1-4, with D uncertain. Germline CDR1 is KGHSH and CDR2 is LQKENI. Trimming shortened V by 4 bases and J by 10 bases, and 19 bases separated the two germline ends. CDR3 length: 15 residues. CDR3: CASSLHGSDMGKLFF. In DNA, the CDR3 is TGTGCCAGCTCACTTCACGGTAGTGATATGGGAAAACTGTTTTTT.

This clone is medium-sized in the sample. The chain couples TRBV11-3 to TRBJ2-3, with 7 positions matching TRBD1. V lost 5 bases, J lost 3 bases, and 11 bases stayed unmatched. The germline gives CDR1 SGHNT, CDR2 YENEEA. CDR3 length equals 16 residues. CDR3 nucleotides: TGTGCCAGCAGCCAATTGATCGACAGGGCTACAGATACGCAGTATTTT. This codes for CASSQLIDRATDTQYF.

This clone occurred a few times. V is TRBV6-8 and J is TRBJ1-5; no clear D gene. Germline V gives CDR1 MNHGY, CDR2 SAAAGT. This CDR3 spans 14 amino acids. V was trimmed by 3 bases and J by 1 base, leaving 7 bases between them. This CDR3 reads CASSYQTSNQPQHF. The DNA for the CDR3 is TGTGCCAGCAGTTATCAGACCAGCAATCAGCCCCAGCATTTT.

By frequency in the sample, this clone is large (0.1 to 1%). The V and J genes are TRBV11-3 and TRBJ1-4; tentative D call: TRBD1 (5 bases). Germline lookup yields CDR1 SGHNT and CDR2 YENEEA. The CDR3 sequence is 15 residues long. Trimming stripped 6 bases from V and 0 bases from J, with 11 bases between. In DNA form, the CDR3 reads TGTGCCAGCAGTAAAACAGGACCAACTAATGAAAAACTGTTTTTT. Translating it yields CASSKTGPTNEKLFF.

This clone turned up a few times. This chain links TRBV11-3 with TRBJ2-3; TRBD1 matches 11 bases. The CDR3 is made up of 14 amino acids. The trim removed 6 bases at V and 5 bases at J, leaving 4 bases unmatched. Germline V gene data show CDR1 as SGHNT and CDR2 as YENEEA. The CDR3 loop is CASSPGTGGDTQYF. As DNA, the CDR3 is TGTGCCAGCAGTCCCGGGACAGGGGGAGATACGCAGTATTTT.

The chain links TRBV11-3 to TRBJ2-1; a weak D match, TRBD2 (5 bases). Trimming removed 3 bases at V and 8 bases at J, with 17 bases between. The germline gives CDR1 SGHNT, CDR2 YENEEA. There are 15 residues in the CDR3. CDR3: CASSFLGLSADEQFF. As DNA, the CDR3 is TGTGCCAGCAGCTTTCTTGGACTTTCGGCCGATGAGCAGTTCTTC.

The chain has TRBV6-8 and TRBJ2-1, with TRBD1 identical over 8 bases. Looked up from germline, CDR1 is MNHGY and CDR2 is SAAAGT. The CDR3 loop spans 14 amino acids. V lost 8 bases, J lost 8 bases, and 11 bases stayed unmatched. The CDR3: CASGRDRFIHEQFF. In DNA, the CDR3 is TGTGCCAGCGGCAGGGACAGGTTTATCCATGAGCAGTTCTTC.

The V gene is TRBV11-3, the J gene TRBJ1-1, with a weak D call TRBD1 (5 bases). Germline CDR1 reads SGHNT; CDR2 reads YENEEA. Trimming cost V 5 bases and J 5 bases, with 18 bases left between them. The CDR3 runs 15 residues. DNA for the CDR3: TGTGCCAGCAGCACAACCCGGGACCGAGGGACTGAAGCTTTCTTT. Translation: CASSTTRDRGTEAFF.

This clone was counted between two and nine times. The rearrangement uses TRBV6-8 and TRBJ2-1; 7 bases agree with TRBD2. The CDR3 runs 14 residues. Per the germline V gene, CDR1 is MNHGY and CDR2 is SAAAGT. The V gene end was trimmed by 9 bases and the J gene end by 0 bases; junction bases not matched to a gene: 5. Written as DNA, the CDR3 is TGTGCCAGTAGCGGGCCCATCTCCTACAATGAGCAGTTCTTC. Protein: CASSGPISYNEQFF.

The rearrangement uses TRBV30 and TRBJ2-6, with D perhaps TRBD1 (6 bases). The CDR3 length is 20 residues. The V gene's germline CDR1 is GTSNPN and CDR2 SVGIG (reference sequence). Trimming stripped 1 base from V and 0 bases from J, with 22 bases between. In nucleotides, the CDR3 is TGTGCCTGGAGTGACCCCAGGGGTAGCTCCATACGCTCTGGGGCCAACGTCCTGACTTTC. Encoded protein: CAWSDPRGSSIRSGANVLTF.

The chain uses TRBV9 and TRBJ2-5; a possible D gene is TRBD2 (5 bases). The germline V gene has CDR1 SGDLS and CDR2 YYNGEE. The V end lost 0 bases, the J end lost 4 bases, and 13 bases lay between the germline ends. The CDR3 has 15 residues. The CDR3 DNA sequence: TGTGCCAGCAGCGTAGCGGTGGGAGTAGGAGAGACCCAGTACTTC. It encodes CASSVAVGVGETQYF.

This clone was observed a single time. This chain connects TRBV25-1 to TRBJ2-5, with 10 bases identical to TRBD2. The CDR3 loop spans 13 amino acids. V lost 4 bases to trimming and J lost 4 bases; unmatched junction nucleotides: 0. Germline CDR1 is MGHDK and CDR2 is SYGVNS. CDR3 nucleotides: TGTGCCAGCAGTGGACTAGCGGGAGAGACCCAGTACTTC. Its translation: CASSGLAGETQYF.

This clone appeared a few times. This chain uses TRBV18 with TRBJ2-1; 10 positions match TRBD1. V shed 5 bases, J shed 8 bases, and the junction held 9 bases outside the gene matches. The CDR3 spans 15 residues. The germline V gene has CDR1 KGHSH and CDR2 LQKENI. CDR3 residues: CASSADRGPYYEQFF. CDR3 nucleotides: TGTGCCAGCTCAGCCGACAGGGGGCCTTATTATGAGCAGTTCTTC.

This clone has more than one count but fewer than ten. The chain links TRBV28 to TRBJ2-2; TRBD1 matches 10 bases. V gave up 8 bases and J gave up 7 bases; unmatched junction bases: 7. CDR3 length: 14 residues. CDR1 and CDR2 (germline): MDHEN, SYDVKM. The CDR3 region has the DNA TGTGCCAGCGGGGACAGGGGTCGGGTCGGGGAGCTGTTTTTT. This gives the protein CASGDRGRVGELFF. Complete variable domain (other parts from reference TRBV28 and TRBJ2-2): DVKVTQSSRYLVKRTGEKVFLECVQDMDHENMFWYRQDPGLGLRLIYFSYDVKMKEKGDIPEGYSVSREKKERFSLILESASTNQTSMYLCASGDRGRVGELFFGEGSRLTVL.

In nucleotides, the CDR3 is TGTGCCAGCAGTCCTATATCCCCCCTACTTCCGAGCTCCTACAATGAGCAGTTCTTC. Amino acid sequence: CASSPISPLLPSSYNEQFF. The chain couples TRBV28 to TRBJ2-1; D unresolved. Trimming stripped 5 bases from V and 0 bases from J, with 23 bases between. Germline V lookup: CDR1 MDHEN, CDR2 SYDVKM. The CDR3 has 19 amino acids.

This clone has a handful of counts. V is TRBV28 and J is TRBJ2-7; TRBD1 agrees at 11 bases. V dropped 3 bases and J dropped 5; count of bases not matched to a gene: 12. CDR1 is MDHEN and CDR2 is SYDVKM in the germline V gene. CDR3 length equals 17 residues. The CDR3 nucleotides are TGTGCCAGCAGTTTGTTCACGCCGGGACAGGGGGTGGACGAGCAGTACTTC. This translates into CASSLFTPGQGVDEQYF.